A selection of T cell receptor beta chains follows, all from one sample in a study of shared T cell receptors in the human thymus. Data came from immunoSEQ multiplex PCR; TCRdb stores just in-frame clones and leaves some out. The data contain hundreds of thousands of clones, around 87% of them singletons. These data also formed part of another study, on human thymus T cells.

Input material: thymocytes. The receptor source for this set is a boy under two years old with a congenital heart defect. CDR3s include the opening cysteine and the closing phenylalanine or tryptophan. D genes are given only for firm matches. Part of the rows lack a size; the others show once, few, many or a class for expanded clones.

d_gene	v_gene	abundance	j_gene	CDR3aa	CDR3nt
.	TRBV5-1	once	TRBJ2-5	CASSLAKETQYF	TGCGCCAGCAGCTTGGCTAAAGAGACCCAGTACTTC
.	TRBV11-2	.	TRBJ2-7	CASSLFLPFEQYF	TGTGCCAGCAGCTTATTTCTCCCCTTCGAGCAGTACTTC
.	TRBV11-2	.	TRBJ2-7	CASSLTGHAYEQYF	TGTGCCAGCAGCTTAACAGGGCATGCCTACGAGCAGTACTTC
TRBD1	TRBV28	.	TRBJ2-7	CASSSSGQVWYEQYF	TGTGCCAGCAGCTCCTCCGGACAGGTCTGGTACGAGCAGTACTTC
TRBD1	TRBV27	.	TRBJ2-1	CASSSPTGLFSYNEQFF	TGTGCCAGCAGCTCCCCGACAGGGTTGTTTTCCTACAATGAGCAGTTCTTC
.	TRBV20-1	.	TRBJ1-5	CSAGADQPQHF	TGCAGTGCGGGGGCGGATCAGCCCCAGCATTTT
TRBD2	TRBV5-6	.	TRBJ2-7	CASSRGGPSPYEQYF	TGTGCCAGCAGCCGCGGGGGGCCCTCTCCCTACGAGCAGTACTTC
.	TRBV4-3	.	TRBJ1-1	CASSQDCGENTEAFF	TGCGCCAGCAGCCAAGACTGCGGGGAAAACACTGAAGCTTTCTTT
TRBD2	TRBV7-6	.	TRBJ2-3	CASSLSLLAGFTDTQYF	TGTGCCAGCAGCTTATCGCTACTAGCGGGTTTCACAGATACGCAGTATTTT
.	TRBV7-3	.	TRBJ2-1	CASSLMVGPYNEQFF	TGTGCCAGCAGCTTAATGGTGGGGCCCTACAATGAGCAGTTCTTC
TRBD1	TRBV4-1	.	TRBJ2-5	CASSQDQGVETQYF	TGCGCCAGCAGCCAAGATCAGGGGGTCGAGACCCAGTACTTC
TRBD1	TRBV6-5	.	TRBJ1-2	CASSPGTGKGYTF	TGTGCCAGCAGCCCCGGGACAGGGAAGGGCTACACCTTC
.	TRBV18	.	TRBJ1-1	CASSRIPGGNTEAFF	TGTGCCAGCTCAAGAATCCCGGGGGGGAACACTGAAGCTTTCTTT
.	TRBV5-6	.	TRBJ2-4	CASSFNYPSEAKNIQYF	TGTGCCAGCAGCTTTAACTATCCAAGCGAGGCCAAAAACATTCAGTACTTC
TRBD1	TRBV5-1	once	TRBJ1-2	CASSPRQGRYGYTF	TGCGCCAGCAGCCCGCGACAGGGGCGCTATGGCTACACCTTC
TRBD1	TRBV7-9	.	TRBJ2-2	CASSLAWTGGSSGELFF	TGTGCCAGCAGCTTAGCGTGGACAGGGGGTTCGTCCGGGGAGCTGTTTTTT
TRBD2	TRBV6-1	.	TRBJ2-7	CASRLRGFNYEQYF	TGTGCCAGCAGGTTGCGGGGGTTTAATTACGAGCAGTACTTC
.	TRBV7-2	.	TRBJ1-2	CASSLYGGYTF	TGTGCCAGCAGCTTATATGGCGGCTACACCTTC
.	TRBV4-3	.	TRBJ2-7	CASSQDFPLGVASYEQYF	TGCGCCAGCAGCCAAGATTTCCCCTTAGGGGTCGCCTCCTACGAGCAGTACTTC
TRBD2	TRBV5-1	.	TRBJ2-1	CASSLSPGTSRVHSRRYNEQFF	TGCGCCAGCAGCTTATCCCCCGGGACTAGTCGTGTCCACTCGCGTCGATACAATGAGCAGTTCTTC
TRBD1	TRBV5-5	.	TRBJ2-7	CASRIGTVTLYEQYF	TGTGCCAGCAGAATCGGGACAGTGACTCTTTACGAGCAGTACTTC
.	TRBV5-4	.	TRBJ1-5	CASSSSGDQPQHF	TGTGCCAGCAGCTCCTCAGGGGATCAGCCCCAGCATTTT
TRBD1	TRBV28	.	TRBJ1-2	CASRTQGMGYGYTF	TGTGCCAGCAGGACACAGGGGATGGGCTATGGCTACACCTTC
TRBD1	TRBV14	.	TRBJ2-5	CASSQDGTGQGINGVVTQYF	TGTGCCAGCAGCCAAGATGGGACGGGACAGGGGATTAATGGGGTTGTGACCCAGTACTTC
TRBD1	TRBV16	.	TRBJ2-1	CASSLGQGDYNEQFF	TGTGCCAGCAGCCTTGGACAGGGGGATTACAATGAGCAGTTCTTC
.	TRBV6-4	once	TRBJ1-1	CASRKTPDTEAFF	TGTGCCAGCAGAAAGACACCTGACACTGAAGCTTTCTTT
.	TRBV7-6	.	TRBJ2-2	CASSFQPGNTGELFF	TGTGCCAGCAGCTTTCAACCAGGGAACACCGGGGAGCTGTTTTTT
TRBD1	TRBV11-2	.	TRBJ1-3	CASSLGPGQGGNTIYF	TGTGCCAGCAGCTTAGGACCGGGACAGGGAGGAAACACCATATATTTT
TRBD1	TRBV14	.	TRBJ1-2	CASSQFMTGQADGYTF	TGTGCCAGCAGCCAGTTTATGACGGGACAGGCTGATGGCTACACCTTC
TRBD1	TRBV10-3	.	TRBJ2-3	CAISDDHPGQGRSDTQYF	TGTGCCATCAGTGACGATCACCCCGGACAGGGGAGATCAGATACGCAGTATTTT
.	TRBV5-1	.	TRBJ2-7	CASSSRQKYEQYF	TGCGCCAGCAGCTCACGACAAAAATACGAGCAGTACTTC
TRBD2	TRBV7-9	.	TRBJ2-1	CASSLVEYSGRISYNEQFF	TGTGCCAGCAGCTTAGTGGAATATAGCGGGAGGATCTCCTACAATGAGCAGTTCTTC
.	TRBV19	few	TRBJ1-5	CASRPTDNQPQHF	TGTGCCAGTAGACCGACAGACAATCAGCCCCAGCATTTT
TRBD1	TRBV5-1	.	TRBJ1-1	CASSLVGDRGMNTEAFF	TGCGCCAGCAGCTTGGTGGGGGACAGGGGCATGAACACTGAAGCTTTCTTT